This T cell receptor (beta chain) was profiled in a study of shared clonotypes between healthy human individuals. The study's findings and limits: Clonotype sharing across donors was expected to vary with sequencing depth. With a handful of donors compared, 5% to 5.5% of naive CD4 clonotypes were shared.

Replicate PCRs from sorted subsets contained around 200 ng DNA, which is around 29,000 T cell genomes. Some clones are missing from TCRdb's copy, which holds only in-frame ones; the method was immunoSEQ multiplex PCR. The sample includes roughly 110,000 clones, about two thirds seen only once; the top ten take about 22%. At least ten counts were recorded for this clone. No antigen is known for it. The CDR3 extends over 16 amino acids. The V and J ends lost 3 bases and 0 bases respectively, with 11 bases between them. Germline CDR1 is MDHEN and CDR2 is SYDVKM. Sequenced sample: memory CD8+ T cells sorted from blood. As to subset: CD45RO+ cells pooled with CCR7-negative TemRA cells. The J gene is TRBJ1-4, the V gene TRBV28; tentative D call: TRBD1 (5 bases). This sequence originates from a woman aged 25 to 45 in good health. The CDR3: CASSLWTHSTNEKLFF. In DNA form, the CDR3 reads TGTGCCAGCAGTTTGTGGACACACTCAACTAATGAAAAACTGTTTTTT.